This T cell receptor (beta chain) emerged from a study of T cells after yellow fever vaccination. Study summary: SMART-Seq v4 Ultra Low Input served to prepare low-cell-number fractions.

Germline assignment: CDR1 MNHEY and CDR2 SMNVEV (reference sequence). This CDR3 region has 15 residues. The ends were cut back, 2 bases at V and 2 bases at J, with 11 bases in the middle. Overall study results and limits: After the booster, 95% to 98% of CD4 and just over 85% of CD8 primary-response clones were re-detected. It was a weaker secondary response, yet one that peaked faster, at day 5 versus 15.

The sample holds many counts of this clonotype. Its specificity is not known. Synthesis of TCR cDNA relied on 5'RACE template switching, which attached a universal primer site and UMIs. Using its own MiXCR run on the 5' RACE reads, TCRdb lists one record per CDR3 protein. The sample records tens of thousands of distinct CDR3 sequences, more than 5% being singletons. This chain uses TRBV27 with TRBJ2-3; D possibly corresponds to TRBD1 (6 bases). The clonotype comes from a man aged 25-40 years who received the YFV17D yellow fever vaccine. The source material was CD8+ T cells sorted from PBMCs, sampled 10 days after the yellow fever booster vaccination. The CDR3 sequence: CASSLGGGPTDTQYF. As DNA, the CDR3 is TGTGCCAGCAGTTTAGGGGGCGGGCCCACAGATACGCAGTATTTT.